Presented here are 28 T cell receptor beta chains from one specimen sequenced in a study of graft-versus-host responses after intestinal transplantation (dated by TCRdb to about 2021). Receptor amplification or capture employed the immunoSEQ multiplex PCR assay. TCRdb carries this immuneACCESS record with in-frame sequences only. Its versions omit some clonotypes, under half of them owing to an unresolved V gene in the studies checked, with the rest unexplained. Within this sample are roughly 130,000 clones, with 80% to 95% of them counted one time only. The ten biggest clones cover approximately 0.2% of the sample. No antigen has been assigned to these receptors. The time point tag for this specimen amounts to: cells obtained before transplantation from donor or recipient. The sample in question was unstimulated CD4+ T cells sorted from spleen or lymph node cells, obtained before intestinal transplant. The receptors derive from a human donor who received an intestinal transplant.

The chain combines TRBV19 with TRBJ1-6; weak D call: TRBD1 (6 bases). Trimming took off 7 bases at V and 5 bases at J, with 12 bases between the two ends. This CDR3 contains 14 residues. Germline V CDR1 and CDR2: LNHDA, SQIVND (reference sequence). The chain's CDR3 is CASTTGKDNSPLHF. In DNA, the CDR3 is TGTGCCAGTACAACAGGGAAGGATAATTCACCCCTCCACTTT.

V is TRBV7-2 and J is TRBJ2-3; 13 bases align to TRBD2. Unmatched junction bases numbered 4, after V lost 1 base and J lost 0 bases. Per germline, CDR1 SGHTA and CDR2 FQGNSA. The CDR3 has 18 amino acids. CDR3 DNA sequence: TGTGCCAGCAGCTTAGGAGGACTAGCGGGAGTTAGCACAGATACGCAGTATTTT. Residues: CASSLGGLAGVSTDTQYF. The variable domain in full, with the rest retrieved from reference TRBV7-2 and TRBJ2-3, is GAGVSQSPSNKVTEKGKDVELRCDPISGHTALYWYRQSLGQGLEFLIYFQGNSAPDKSGLPSDRFSAERTGGSVSTLTIQRTQQEDSAVYLCASSLGGLAGVSTDTQYFGPGTRLTVL.

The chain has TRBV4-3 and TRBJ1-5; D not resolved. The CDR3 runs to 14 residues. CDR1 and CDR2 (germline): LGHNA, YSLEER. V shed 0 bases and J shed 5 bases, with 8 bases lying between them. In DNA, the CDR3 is TGCGCCAGCAGCCAAGATGCCGGGGATCAGCCCCAGCATTTT. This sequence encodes CASSQDAGDQPQHF.

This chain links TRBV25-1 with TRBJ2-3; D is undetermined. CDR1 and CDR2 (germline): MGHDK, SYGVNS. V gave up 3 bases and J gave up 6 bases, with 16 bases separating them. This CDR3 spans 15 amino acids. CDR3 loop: CASSDSTRWVDTQYF. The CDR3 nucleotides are TGTGCCAGCAGTGACTCAACCCGCTGGGTGGATACGCAGTATTTT.

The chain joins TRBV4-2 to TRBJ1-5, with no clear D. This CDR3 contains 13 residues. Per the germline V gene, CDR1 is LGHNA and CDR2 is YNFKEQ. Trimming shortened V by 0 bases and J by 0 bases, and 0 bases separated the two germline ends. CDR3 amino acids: CASSQDSNQPQHF. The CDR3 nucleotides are TGTGCCAGCAGCCAAGATAGCAATCAGCCCCAGCATTTT.

CDR3 coding DNA: TGTGCCAGCAGTTTACATCCGACTGACAATGAGCAGTTCTTC. This sequence encodes CASSLHPTDNEQFF. V usage is TRBV11-3 and J usage is TRBJ2-1; no reliable D call. This CDR3 is 14 amino acids long. The V end was cut by 6 bases, the J end by 5 bases, with 14 bases between. Germline CDR1 is SGHNT and CDR2 is YENEEA.

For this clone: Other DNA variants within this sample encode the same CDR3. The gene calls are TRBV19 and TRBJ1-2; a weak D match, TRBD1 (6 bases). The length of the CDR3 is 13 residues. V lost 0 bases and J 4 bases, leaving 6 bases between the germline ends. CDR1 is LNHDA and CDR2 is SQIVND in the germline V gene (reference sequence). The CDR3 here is CASSIDRGYGYTF. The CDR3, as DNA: TGTGCCAGTAGTATAGACAGGGGCTATGGCTACACCTTC.

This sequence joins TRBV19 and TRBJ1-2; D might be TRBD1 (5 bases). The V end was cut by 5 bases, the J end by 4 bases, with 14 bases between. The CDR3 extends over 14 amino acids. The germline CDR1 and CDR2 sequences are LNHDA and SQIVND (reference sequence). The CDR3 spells CASSPQGTGYGYTF. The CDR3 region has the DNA TGTGCCAGTAGTCCTCAGGGTACGGGCTATGGCTACACCTTC.

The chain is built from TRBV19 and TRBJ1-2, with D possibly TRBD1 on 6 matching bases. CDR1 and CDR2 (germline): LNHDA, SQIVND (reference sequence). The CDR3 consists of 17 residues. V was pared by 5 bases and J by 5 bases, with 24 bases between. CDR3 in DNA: TGTGCCAGTAGTTGGACAGATCGTCCGCCTCTCTTGTATGGCTACACCTTC. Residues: CASSWTDRPPLLYGYTF. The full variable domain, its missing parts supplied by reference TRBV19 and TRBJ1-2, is DGGITQSPKYLFRKEGQNVTLSCEQNLNHDAMYWYRQDPGQGLRLIYYSQIVNDFQKGDIAEGYSVSREKKESFPLTVTSAQKNPTAFYLCASSWTDRPPLLYGYTFGSGTRLTVV.

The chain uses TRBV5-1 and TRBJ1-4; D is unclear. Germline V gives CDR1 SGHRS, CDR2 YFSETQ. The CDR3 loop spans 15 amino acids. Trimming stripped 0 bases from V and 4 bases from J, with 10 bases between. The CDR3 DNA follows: TGCGCCAGCAGCTTGGCGCCGGACTTTAATGAAAAACTGTTTTTT. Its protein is CASSLAPDFNEKLFF.

CDR3 loop: CASRGPGRLQPQHF. As DNA, the CDR3 is TGTGCCAGCAGAGGCCCGGGGCGTCTGCAGCCCCAGCATTTT. The chain carries TRBV28 and TRBJ1-5; perhaps TRBD1 as D (5 bases). CDR1 and CDR2 (germline): MDHEN, SYDVKM. This CDR3 region has 14 residues. V was shortened by 6 bases and J by 7 bases, with 16 bases between the two germline ends.

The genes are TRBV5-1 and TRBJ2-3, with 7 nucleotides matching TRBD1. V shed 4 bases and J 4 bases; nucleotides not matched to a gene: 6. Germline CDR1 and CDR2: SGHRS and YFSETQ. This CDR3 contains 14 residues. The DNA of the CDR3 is TGCGCCAGCAGCCTCGGGACAGACGCAGATACGCAGTATTTT. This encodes CASSLGTDADTQYF.

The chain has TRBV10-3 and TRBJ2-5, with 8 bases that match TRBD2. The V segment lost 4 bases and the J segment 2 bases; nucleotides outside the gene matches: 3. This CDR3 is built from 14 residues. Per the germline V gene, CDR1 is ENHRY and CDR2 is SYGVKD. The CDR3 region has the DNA TGTGCCATCAGTGGGACTAGCAGACAAGAGACCCAGTACTTC. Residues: CAISGTSRQETQYF.

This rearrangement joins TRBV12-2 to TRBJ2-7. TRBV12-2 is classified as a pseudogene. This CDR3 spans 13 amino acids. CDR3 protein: CASRYLGWEEQYF. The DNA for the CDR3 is TGTGCAAGTCGCTATTTAGGGTGGGAAGAGCAGTACTTC.

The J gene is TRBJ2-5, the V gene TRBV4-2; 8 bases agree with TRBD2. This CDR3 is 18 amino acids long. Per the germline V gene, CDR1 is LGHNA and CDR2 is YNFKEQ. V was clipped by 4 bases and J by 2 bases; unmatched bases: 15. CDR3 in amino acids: CASSRQLLYSGAQETQYF. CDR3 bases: TGTGCCAGCAGCCGACAGCTTCTGTATAGCGGGGCTCAAGAGACCCAGTACTTC.

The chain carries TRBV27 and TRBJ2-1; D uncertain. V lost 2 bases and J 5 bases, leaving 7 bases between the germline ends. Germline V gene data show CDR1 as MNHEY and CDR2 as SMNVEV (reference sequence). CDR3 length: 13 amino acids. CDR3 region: CASSLEVDNEQFF. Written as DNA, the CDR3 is TGTGCCAGCAGTTTAGAAGTAGACAATGAGCAGTTCTTC.

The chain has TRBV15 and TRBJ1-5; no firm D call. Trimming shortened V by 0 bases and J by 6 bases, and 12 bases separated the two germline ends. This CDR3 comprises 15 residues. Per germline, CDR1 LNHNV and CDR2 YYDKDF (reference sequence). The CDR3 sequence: CATSRDVTEGQPQHF. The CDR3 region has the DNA TGTGCCACCAGCAGAGATGTAACTGAGGGTCAGCCCCAGCATTTT.

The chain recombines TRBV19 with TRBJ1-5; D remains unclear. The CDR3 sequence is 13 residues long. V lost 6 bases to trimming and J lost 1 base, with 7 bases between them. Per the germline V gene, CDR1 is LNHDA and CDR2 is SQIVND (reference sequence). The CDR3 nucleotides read TGTGCCAGTAGAGGGCCGAGCAATCAGCCCCAGCATTTT. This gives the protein CASRGPSNQPQHF.

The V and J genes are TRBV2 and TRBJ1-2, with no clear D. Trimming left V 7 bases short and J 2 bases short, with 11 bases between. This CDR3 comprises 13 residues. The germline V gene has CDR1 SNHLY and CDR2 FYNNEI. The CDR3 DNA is TGTGCCAGCAACTCCCGGGAGAACTATGGCTACACCTTC. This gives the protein CASNSRENYGYTF.

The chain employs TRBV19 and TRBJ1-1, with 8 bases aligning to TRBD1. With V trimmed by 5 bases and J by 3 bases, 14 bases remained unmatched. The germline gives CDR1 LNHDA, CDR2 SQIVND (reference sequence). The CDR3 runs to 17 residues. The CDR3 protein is CASSPAGQVLLDTEAFF. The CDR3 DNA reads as TGTGCCAGTAGTCCAGCGGGACAGGTACTTTTGGACACTGAAGCTTTCTTT.

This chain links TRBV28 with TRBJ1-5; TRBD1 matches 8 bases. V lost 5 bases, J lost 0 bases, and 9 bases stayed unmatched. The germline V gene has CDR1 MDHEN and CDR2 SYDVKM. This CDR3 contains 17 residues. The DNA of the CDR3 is TGTGCCAGCAGTCGGACAGGGATCCCATATAGCAATCAGCCCCAGCATTTT. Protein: CASSRTGIPYSNQPQHF.

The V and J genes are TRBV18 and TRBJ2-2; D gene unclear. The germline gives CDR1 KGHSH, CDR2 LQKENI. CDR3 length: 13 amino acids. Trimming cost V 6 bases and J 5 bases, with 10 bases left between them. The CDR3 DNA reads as TGTGCCAGCTCTCGGAGTCCTACCGGGGAGCTGTTTTTT. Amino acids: CASSRSPTGELFF.

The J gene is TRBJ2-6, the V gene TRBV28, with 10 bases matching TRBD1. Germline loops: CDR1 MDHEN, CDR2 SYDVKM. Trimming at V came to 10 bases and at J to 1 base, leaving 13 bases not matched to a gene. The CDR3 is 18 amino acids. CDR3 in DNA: TGTGCCATCCTGGGACAGGGGTCCCTGAGATCTGGGGCCAACGTCCTGACTTTC. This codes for CAILGQGSLRSGANVLTF.

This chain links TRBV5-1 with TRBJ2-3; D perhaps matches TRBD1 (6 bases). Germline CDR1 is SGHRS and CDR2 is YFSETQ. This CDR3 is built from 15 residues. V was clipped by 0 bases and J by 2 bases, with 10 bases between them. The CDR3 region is CASSLVGTPTDTQYF. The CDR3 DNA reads TGCGCCAGCAGCTTGGTGGGGACACCCACAGATACGCAGTATTTT. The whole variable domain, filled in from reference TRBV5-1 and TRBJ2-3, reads KAGVTQTPRYLIKTRGQQVTLSCSPISGHRSVSWYQQTPGQGLQFLFEYFSETQRNKGNFPGRFSGRQFSNSRSEMNVSTLELGDSALYLCASSLVGTPTDTQYFGPGTRLTVL.

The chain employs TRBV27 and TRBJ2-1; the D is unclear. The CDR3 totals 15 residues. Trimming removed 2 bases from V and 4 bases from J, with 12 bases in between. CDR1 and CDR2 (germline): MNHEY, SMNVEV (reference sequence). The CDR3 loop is CASSLIGKPYNEQFF. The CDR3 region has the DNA TGTGCCAGCAGTTTAATAGGAAAACCGTACAATGAGCAGTTCTTC.

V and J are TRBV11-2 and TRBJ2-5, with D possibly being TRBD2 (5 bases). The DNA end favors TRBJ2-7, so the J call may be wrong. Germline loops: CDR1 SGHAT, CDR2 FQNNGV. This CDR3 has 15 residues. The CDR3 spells CASSLVSGSSYEQYF. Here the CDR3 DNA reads TGTGCCAGCAGCTTAGTTTCGGGGAGCTCCTACGAGCAGTACTTC.

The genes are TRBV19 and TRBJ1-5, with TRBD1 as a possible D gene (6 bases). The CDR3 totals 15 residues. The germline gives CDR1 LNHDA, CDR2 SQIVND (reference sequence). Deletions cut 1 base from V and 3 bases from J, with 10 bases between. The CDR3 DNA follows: TGTGCCAGTAGTATAGGGGGACACCCCAATCAGCCCCAGCATTTT. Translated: CASSIGGHPNQPQHF.

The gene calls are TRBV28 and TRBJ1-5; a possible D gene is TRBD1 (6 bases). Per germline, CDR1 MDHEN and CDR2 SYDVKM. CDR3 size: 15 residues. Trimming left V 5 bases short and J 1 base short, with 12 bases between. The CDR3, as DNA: TGTGCCAGCAGTCAAACAGGGTCAAGCAATCAGCCCCAGCATTTT. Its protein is CASSQTGSSNQPQHF.